This entry features one TCR beta chain sequence. This receptor's antigen is unknown. No quality values exist for individual bases; no much larger clone is one base distant. Preparation of the library involved the immunoSEQ multiplex PCR assay. Rearranged TCR beta chain sequences were amplified using the hsTCRB Kit according to the manufacturer's protocol. An Illumina MiSeq was used to sequence the TCRB libraries. As for the original processing: Demultiplexing, trimming and gene mapping were performed with the kit vendor's proprietary platform. This is the immuneACCESS table as TCRdb keeps it, with only in-frame sequences that have V and J called. A part of the clones is gone; compared with another copy, unresolved V genes explain less than half, and the rest is unexplained. V and J calls and clone size are given by that table; D and trimming were obtained from the DNA. In all, the sample holds 55,000 to 65,000 clones, and about 80% of those were seen once. The biggest ten clones account for approximately 6% of the sample.

The germline V gene specifies MNHNS as CDR1 and SASEGT as CDR2. Spanning cysteine to phenylalanine, the CDR3 consists of 14 amino acids. Only the CDR3 portion is preserved as DNA: 42 bases, with reading frame beginning at the first base. V is pared back by 6 bases and J by 9 bases, with 18 bases lying between the germline termini. The source of the sample is a study of a mutant IDH1 vaccine in newly diagnosed glioma (dated by TCRdb to the early 2020s). About the study as a whole: Patients received eight vaccinations in weeks 1, 3, 5, 7, 11, 15, 19 and 23, corresponding to visits V03 through V10. For exploratory analyses, around 26 treated patients had longitudinal TCRB deep sequencing done wherever samples were available. In the chemotherapy-containing groups, vaccination started alongside temozolomide cycles, whereas in patients who had radiotherapy alone it started 4-6 weeks after radiotherapy. Six visits were used for peripheral blood collection: V03 (baseline), V05, V07, V10, V12 and V13. Of the 25 to 35 patients who were treated, around 60% were male and around 38% were female, and the mean age was about 40 years. Before enrollment, patients had received standard therapy of radiotherapy alone, temozolomide alone, or radiochemotherapy with temozolomide; most received the combination. Study-wide findings and limitations: Availability determined which PBMC samples were chosen for TCRB deep sequencing. Pseudoprogression appeared unrelated to alterations in the top peripheral T cell clonotypes detected by TCRB sequencing. According to the authors, sample limitations meant that analyses of patient blood samples could not be reproduced. Vaccine-induced immune responses across multiple MHC alleles were detected in 80% to 95% of patients.

Taken with the paper, the label for time point translates to: week 11, during vaccination. Every vaccine dose consisted of 300 ug of a 20-mer mutant IDH1 peptide in Montanide, administered subcutaneously together with topical imiquimod. Newly diagnosed WHO grade 3 or 4 IDH1-mutant astrocytomas showing loss of nuclear ATRX were present in the donors. The samples were drawn from NOA16, a multicentre, single-arm, open-label phase I trial in Germany that tested a mutant IDH1 peptide vaccine in humans for the first time. Genomic DNA for TCRB sequencing was extracted from EDTA blood using the DNeasy Blood and Tissue Kit.

The sequenced sample was PBMCs, obtained from a glioma patient whose treatment included an IDH1 peptide vaccine. The clonotype was recovered from a man in his fifties or sixties with glioma. Here the chain combines TRBV6-1 and TRBJ1-5; too little of a D gene remains to name it. Here the CDR3 is given as CASRERPLVGPQHF. In nucleotide form, the sequence is TGTGCCAGCAGAGAAAGACCGCTTGTCGGGCCCCAGCATTTT.